This T cell receptor beta chain was recovered during a study of cytomegalovirus exposure and HLA in healthy donors. Trimming removed 7 bases from V and 9 bases from J; junction bases left unmatched: 10. This CDR3 is 14 amino acids long. Germline V gives CDR1 MNHEY, CDR2 SVGAGI. The PCR used 60 Vbeta and 13 Jbeta primers. The assay was immunoSEQ multiplex PCR, and TCRdb's table has in-frame clones only and misses some. The table includes about 160,000 clones, 68% detected once. The chain employs TRBV6-5 and TRBJ2-1, with 9 bases aligning to TRBD1. The sequence was collected from a man in his fifties in good health and CMV-seronegative. The sequenced sample was PBMCs. The CDR3 nucleotides read TGTGCCAGCACCTTCGGGACAGGGCCAGGTGAGCAGTTCTTC. Its protein product is CASTFGTGPGEQFF.